This TCR beta chain was found in a study of shared clonotypes between healthy human individuals. Generated by immunoSEQ multiplex PCR, the TCRdb table keeps only in-frame clones and is missing some. The repertoire holds roughly 1,100,000 clones, around 74% seen once, with 1.4% to 1.5% in the top ten. The V end lost 5 bases, the J end lost 0 bases, and 14 bases lay between the germline ends. The CDR3 covers 16 residues. Germline V gives CDR1 SGHVS, CDR2 FQNEAQ. The rearrangement uses TRBV7-8 and TRBJ1-5, with TRBD1 as a possible D gene (5 bases). Sequenced input: memory CD4+ T cells sorted from blood. Sample subset: CD45RA-negative fraction. This clonotype was obtained from a man between 18 and 35 years old in good health. The CDR3 is CASSPLGGVSNQPQHF. CDR3 DNA sequence: TGTGCCAGCAGCCCCCTCGGGGGGGTTAGCAATCAGCCCCAGCATTTT.